The subject of this entry is one T cell receptor beta chain. Its target is unknown. Sequenced by immunoSEQ multiplex PCR; TCRdb stores in-frame clones only, minus some. The sample lists 15,000 or so clones; around three quarters were seen once. Repeated repertoire sampling spanned the course of chemoradiotherapy. This sample was included in a study of chemoradiotherapy in HPV16-positive cancers. Study-wide results and limits: HPV-specific T cells were functionally defined from only two HPV16-positive patients. Better recurrence-free survival went with HPV-responsive T-cell expansion in HPV16-positive patients. Candidate HPV-specific clones and E7-related TCR motifs grew in tumor during treatment.

The CDR3 consists of 12 residues. Germline V gene sequence: CDR1 SGDLS, CDR2 YYNGEE. V lost 4 bases and J 7 bases, leaving 8 bases between the germline ends. Sequencing was performed on tumor tissue, taken from a patient who underwent chemoradiotherapy. This clonotype was obtained from a human donor with HPV-associated anogenital cancer. The gene calls are TRBV9 and TRBJ2-2, with a possible D match to TRBD2 (5 bases). The CDR3 is CASSRGDGELFF. The CDR3 coding sequence is TGTGCCAGCAGCCGGGGAGACGGGGAGCTGTTTTTT.